One and the same sample provided the 10 T cell receptor beta chains below, sequenced in a study of blood T cells in healthy people across ages. Next came a second PCR, run for about 7 to 12 cycles, which used a sample-barcoded 5' primer along with a J-beta primer mix. TCRdb recomputed calls from the 5' RACE reads with MiXCR, one row per CDR3 protein. The repertoire holds about 570,000 distinct CDR3 sequences, with about 26% as singletons. The material sequenced was blood. All receptors derive from a woman aged 65 to 85 in good health.

The gene calls are TRBV15 and TRBJ1-1, with unresolved D. V lost 6 bases and J lost 7, with 12 bases in between. The CDR3 extends over 12 amino acids. CDR1 and CDR2 from the germline V gene are LNHNV and YYDKDF (reference sequence). The CDR3 bases are TGTGCCACCAGGGCCGAGGGTGGTGAAGCTTTCTTT. Translation: CATRAEGGEAFF.

A few counts support this clonotype. This rearrangement joins TRBV10-3 to TRBJ2-7; TRBD2 matches 8 bases. The V gene end was trimmed by 8 bases and the J gene end by 0 bases; junction bases not matched to a gene: 9. The CDR3 consists of 15 residues. CDR1 and CDR2 (germline): ENHRY, SYGVKD. CDR3 sequence: CAIGAKRGSSYEQYF. The DNA for the CDR3 is TGTGCCATCGGAGCCAAGCGGGGGAGCTCCTACGAGCAGTACTTC.

CDR3 residues: CASSTPGTVEANYGYTF. For the CDR3, the DNA is TGTGCCAGCAGCACACCCGGGACAGTAGAAGCTAACTATGGCTACACCTTC. The genes are TRBV7-8 and TRBJ1-2; 7 nucleotides line up with TRBD1. Germline V lookup: CDR1 SGHVS, CDR2 FQNEAQ. CDR3 length equals 17 residues. The ends lost 5 bases at V and 0 bases at J; junction bases unmatched: 12.

In this sample, this clonotype turned up a few times. The chain employs TRBV7-2 and TRBJ2-4; TRBD1 might be the D (5 bases). Germline CDR1 and CDR2: SGHTA and FQGNSA. CDR3 length equals 15 residues. V was clipped by 5 bases and J by 0 bases, with 11 bases between them. CDR3 region: CASSATTVAKNIQYF. The CDR3 DNA reads TGTGCCAGCAGCGCAACGACAGTAGCCAAAAACATTCAGTACTTC.

The rearrangement uses TRBV7-2 and TRBJ2-3; no definite D call. CDR1 SGHTA and CDR2 FQGNSA come from the germline V gene. Trimming took 1 base from V and 6 from J, leaving 8 bases between them. The CDR3 covers 13 residues. CDR3 region: CASSLVSEDTQYF. The CDR3 DNA follows: TGTGCCAGCAGCTTAGTCAGTGAGGATACGCAGTATTTT.

The chain combines TRBV7-8 with TRBJ2-1; TRBD2 agrees at 7 bases. J was trimmed by 8 bases and V by 5 bases; bases with no gene match: 12. Germline V gives CDR1 SGHVS, CDR2 FQNEAQ. The CDR3 is 15 amino acids. CDR3 loop: CASSPAGAGRHEQFF. The CDR3 DNA reads as TGTGCCAGCAGCCCCGCCGGAGCGGGGAGACATGAGCAGTTCTTC.

This sequence joins TRBV7-2 and TRBJ2-1; 13 nucleotides line up with TRBD2. The CDR3 contains 19 residues. Germline trimming cut 0 bases from V and 6 bases from J; bases unmatched to any gene: 11. Germline-derived CDR1 and CDR2 are SGHTA and FQGNSA. The CDR3 DNA reads TGTGCCAGCAGCTTAGCCACAACTAGCGGGGGGGCCGTCTTCAATGAGCAGTTCTTC. This codes for CASSLATTSGGAVFNEQFF.

There are many counts of this clonotype. This rearrangement joins TRBV29-1 to TRBJ2-5; 9 bases are shared with TRBD1. The CDR3 spans 14 residues. V gave up 8 bases and J gave up 2 bases; unmatched junction bases: 9. Germline CDR1 SQVTM, CDR2 ANQGSEA. The CDR3 loop is CSSRTGANQETQYF. The DNA of the CDR3 is TGCAGCTCCCGGACAGGGGCAAATCAAGAGACCCAGTACTTC. Variable domain in full (rest from reference TRBV29-1 and TRBJ2-5): SAVISQKPSRDICQRGTSLTIQCQVDSQVTMMFWYRQQPGQSLTLIATANQGSEATYESGFVIDKFPISRPNLTFSTLTVSNMSPEDSSIYLCSSRTGANQETQYFGPGTRLLVL.

In its sample, this clonotype was seen a few times. The chain uses TRBV20-1 and TRBJ2-2, with 7 bases lining up with TRBD1. This CDR3 contains 17 residues. V shed 0 bases and J 0 bases; nucleotides not matched to a gene: 7. CDR1 and CDR2 from the germline V gene are DFQATT and SNEGSKA (reference sequence). CDR3 bases: TGCAGTGCTAGAGATGTAGGGGGCGGTACGAACACCGGGGAGCTGTTTTTT. Amino acids: CSARDVGGGTNTGELFF.

The chain employs TRBV5-1 and TRBJ1-2; possible D gene TRBD1, 6 bases. Trimming stripped 1 base from V and 8 bases from J, with 15 bases between. This CDR3 spans 14 amino acids. CDR1 SGHRS and CDR2 YFSETQ come from the germline V gene. CDR3 amino acids: CASSLTAGVVGYTF. The CDR3, as DNA: TGCGCCAGCAGCTTGACCGCAGGGGTGGTAGGCTACACCTTC.